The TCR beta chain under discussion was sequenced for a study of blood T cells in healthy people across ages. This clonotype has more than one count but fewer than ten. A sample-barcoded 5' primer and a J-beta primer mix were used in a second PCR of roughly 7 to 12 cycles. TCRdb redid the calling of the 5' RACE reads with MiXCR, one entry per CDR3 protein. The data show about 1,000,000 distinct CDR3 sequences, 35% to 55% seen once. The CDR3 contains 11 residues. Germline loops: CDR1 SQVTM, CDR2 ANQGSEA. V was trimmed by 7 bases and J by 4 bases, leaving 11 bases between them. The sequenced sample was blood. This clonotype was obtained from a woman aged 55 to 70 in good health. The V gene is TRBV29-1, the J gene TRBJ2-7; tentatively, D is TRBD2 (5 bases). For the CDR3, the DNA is TGCAGCGGAGGAGGTTTTTACGAGCAGTACTTC. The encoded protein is CSGGGFYEQYF.